The TCR beta chain described here comes from a study of blood T cell repertoires in COVID-19. Study-level background: The study drew acute and convalescent COVID-19 samples from the United States, Italy and Spain. In each case, the material was cDNA or gDNA derived from T cells, B-cell-depleted T cells, or PBMCs.

The CDR3 has 15 residues. Trimming took off 3 bases at V and 4 bases at J, with 13 bases between the two ends. CDR1 is SGHVS and CDR2 is FQNEAQ in the germline V gene. Original methodology: Quantification of nucleated cells was approximated via reference gene primer amplification. TCRdb keeps only in-frame clones here, not all; method: immunoSEQ multiplex PCR. The DNA gave D and trimming, while V, J and clone size come from that table. Of more than 80,000 clones in the sample, around nine tenths are singletons; the top ten hold around 5.3%. The count of this clone is one. The J gene is TRBJ1-5, the V gene TRBV7-8; tentatively, D is TRBD1 (5 bases). Material: peripheral blood. The sequence came from a man aged 35 to 55 with acute or convalescent COVID-19. The CDR3 here is CASSFSFGGNQPQHF. The CDR3 DNA reads TGTGCCAGCAGCTTCTCCTTCGGGGGTAATCAGCCCCAGCATTTT.